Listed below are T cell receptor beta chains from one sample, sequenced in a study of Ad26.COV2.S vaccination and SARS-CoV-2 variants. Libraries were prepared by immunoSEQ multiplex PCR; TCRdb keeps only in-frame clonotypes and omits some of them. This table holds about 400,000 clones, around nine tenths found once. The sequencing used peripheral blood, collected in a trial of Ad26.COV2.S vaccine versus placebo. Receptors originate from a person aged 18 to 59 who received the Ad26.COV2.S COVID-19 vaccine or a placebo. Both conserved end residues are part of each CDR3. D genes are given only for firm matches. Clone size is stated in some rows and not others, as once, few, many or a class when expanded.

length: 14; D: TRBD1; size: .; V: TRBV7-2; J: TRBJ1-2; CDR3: CASSFDRGLGGYTF; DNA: TGTGCCAGCAGCTTTGACAGGGGGCTTGGTGGCTACACCTTC
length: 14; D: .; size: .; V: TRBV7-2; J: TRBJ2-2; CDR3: CASSSQGNTGELFF; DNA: TGTGCCAGCAGCTCACAGGGGAACACCGGGGAGCTGTTTTTT
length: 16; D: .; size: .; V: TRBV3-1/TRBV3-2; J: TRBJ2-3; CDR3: CASSHPAKGSPDTQYF; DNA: TGTGCCAGCAGCCACCCAGCGAAGGGCTCCCCCGATACGCAGTATTTT
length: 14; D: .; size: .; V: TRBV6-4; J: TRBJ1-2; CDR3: CASSESEGPGGYTF; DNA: TGTGCCAGCAGTGAAAGCGAGGGGCCAGGAGGCTACACCTTC
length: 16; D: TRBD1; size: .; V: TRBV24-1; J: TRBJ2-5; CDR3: CATSDSGTGGKETQYF; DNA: TGTGCCACCAGTGATTCCGGGACAGGGGGGAAGGAGACCCAGTACTTC
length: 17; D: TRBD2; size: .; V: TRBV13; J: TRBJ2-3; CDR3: CASSFRLAGGPEDTQYF; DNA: TGTGCCAGCAGCTTTCGGTTAGCGGGAGGGCCGGAAGATACGCAGTATTTT
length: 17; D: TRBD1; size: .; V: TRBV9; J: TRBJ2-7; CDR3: CASSVGSPWTGSYEQYF; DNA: TGTGCCAGCAGCGTAGGAAGCCCCTGGACAGGGTCCTACGAGCAGTACTTC
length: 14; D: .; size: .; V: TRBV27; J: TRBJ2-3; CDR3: CASSFSVAADTQYF; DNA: TGTGCCAGCAGTTTTAGTGTAGCGGCAGATACGCAGTATTTT
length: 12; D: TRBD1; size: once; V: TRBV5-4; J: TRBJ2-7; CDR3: CASSSTGGEQYF; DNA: TGTGCCAGCAGCTCAACAGGGGGCGAGCAGTACTTC
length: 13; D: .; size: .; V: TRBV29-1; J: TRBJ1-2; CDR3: CSVESGRTDGYTF; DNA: TGCAGCGTTGAGTCAGGGAGAACGGATGGCTACACCTTC
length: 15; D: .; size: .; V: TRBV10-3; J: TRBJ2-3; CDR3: CAISGAGDHTDTQYF; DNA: TGTGCCATCAGTGGCGCCGGGGACCACACAGATACGCAGTATTTT
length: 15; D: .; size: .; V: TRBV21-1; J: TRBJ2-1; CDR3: CASSKLASGYNEQFF; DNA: TGTGCCAGCAGCAAATTAGCTAGCGGTTACAATGAGCAGTTCTTC
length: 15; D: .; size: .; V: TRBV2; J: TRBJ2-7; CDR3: CASSEAKGRGYEQYF; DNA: TGTGCCAGCAGTGAAGCAAAAGGGAGAGGTTACGAGCAGTACTTC
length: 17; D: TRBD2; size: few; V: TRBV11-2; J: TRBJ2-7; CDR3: CASSLNPGLADSYEQYF; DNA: TGTGCCAGCAGCTTAAACCCGGGACTAGCGGACTCCTACGAGCAGTACTTC
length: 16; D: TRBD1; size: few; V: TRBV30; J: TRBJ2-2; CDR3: CACPRTGTGDAGELFF; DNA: TGTGCCTGCCCTAGAACAGGGACAGGGGATGCCGGGGAGCTGTTTTTT
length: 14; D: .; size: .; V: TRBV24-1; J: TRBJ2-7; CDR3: CATSAPGLPSRQYF; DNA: TGTGCCACCAGTGCCCCGGGCCTCCCCTCTAGGCAGTACTTC